The 23 T cell receptor beta chains given below trace back to one sample, sequenced in a study of OX40 agonist ivuxolimab in advanced cancers. Profiling relied on immunoSEQ multiplex PCR, and the TCRdb table lists in-frame clones only, not all of them. The sample includes tens of thousands of clones, 80% of them seen just once. Specimen: CD4+ or CD8+ T cells sorted from blood, collected in a trial of the OX40 agonist ivuxolimab. These receptor sequences come from an adult with an advanced solid tumor such as melanoma, head and neck, liver or kidney cancer.

The rearrangement uses TRBV5-1 and TRBJ2-5, with 8 positions matching TRBD2. Trimming took 4 bases from V and 7 from J; bases not matched to a gene: 15. Germline CDR1 and CDR2: SGHRS and YFSETQ. The CDR3 runs 16 residues. CDR3 DNA sequence: TGCGCCAGCAGCCCGGGAGGGTCAGGGGTCGGGGCGACCCAGTACTTC. Its protein product is CASSPGGSGVGATQYF.

This sequence joins TRBV19 and TRBJ1-1; D call uncertain. Germline V lookup: CDR1 LNHDA, CDR2 SQIVND (reference sequence). With 3 bases removed from V and 0 bases from J, the gap between germline ends came to 8 bases. CDR3 length: 14 residues. Here the CDR3 DNA reads TGTGCCAGTAGTATTTCGGTGGTGAACACTGAAGCTTTCTTT. This codes for CASSISVVNTEAFF.

V usage is TRBV29-1 and J usage is TRBJ2-5; D is uncertain. Looked up from germline, CDR1 is SQVTM and CDR2 is ANQGSEA. The V end lost 5 bases, the J end lost 4 bases, and 11 bases lay between the germline ends. CDR3 size: 12 residues. CDR3 sequence (DNA): TGCAGCGTTCCGGAGATCGGAGAGACCCAGTACTTC. Its translation is CSVPEIGETQYF.

This clone has just one count. This chain uses TRBV5-1 with TRBJ2-2; D call uncertain. The CDR3 covers 16 residues. Germline V gives CDR1 SGHRS, CDR2 YFSETQ. Trimming left V 0 bases short and J 6 bases short, with 15 bases between. DNA of the CDR3: TGCGCCAGCAGCTTGGATCCGGGTTTTAGACCCGGGGAGCTGTTTTTT. It yields the protein CASSLDPGFRPGELFF. The whole variable domain, remainder taken from reference TRBV5-1 and TRBJ2-2, is KAGVTQTPRYLIKTRGQQVTLSCSPISGHRSVSWYQQTPGQGLQFLFEYFSETQRNKGNFPGRFSGRQFSNSRSEMNVSTLELGDSALYLCASSLDPGFRPGELFFGEGSRLTVL.

The chain couples TRBV5-1 to TRBJ2-1; the match to TRBD2 covers 8 bases. The V gene end was trimmed by 1 base and the J gene end by 7 bases; junction bases not matched to a gene: 1. The germline gives CDR1 SGHRS, CDR2 YFSETQ. This CDR3 contains 13 residues. The CDR3: CASSLLAGNEQFF. CDR3 coding DNA: TGCGCCAGCAGCTTGTTAGCGGGGAATGAGCAGTTCTTC. The variable domain in full, completed from reference TRBV5-1 and TRBJ2-1, reads KAGVTQTPRYLIKTRGQQVTLSCSPISGHRSVSWYQQTPGQGLQFLFEYFSETQRNKGNFPGRFSGRQFSNSRSEMNVSTLELGDSALYLCASSLLAGNEQFFGPGTRLTVL.

This clone occurred a few times. V gene TRBV18 combines with J gene TRBJ1-2; the match to TRBD1 covers 9 bases. Germline-derived CDR1 and CDR2 are KGHSH and LQKENI. This CDR3 is 14 amino acids long. V lost 3 bases to trimming and J lost 7 bases; unmatched junction nucleotides: 6. CDR3 sequence: CASSPEGQGTGYTF. DNA for the CDR3: TGTGCCAGCTCACCCGAGGGACAGGGAACTGGCTACACCTTC.

The chain uses TRBV5-1 and TRBJ2-1; the match to TRBD1 covers 10 bases. V shed 6 bases, J shed 7 bases, and the junction held 4 bases outside the gene matches. Germline-derived CDR1 and CDR2 are SGHRS and YFSETQ. The CDR3 is 13 residues long. This CDR3 is CASNRDRGNEQFF. The CDR3 nucleotides read TGCGCCAGCAACCGGGACAGGGGAAATGAGCAGTTCTTC. The full variable domain, completed using reference TRBV5-1 and TRBJ2-1, is KAGVTQTPRYLIKTRGQQVTLSCSPISGHRSVSWYQQTPGQGLQFLFEYFSETQRNKGNFPGRFSGRQFSNSRSEMNVSTLELGDSALYLCASNRDRGNEQFFGPGTRLTVL.

The V gene is TRBV6-1, the J gene TRBJ1-1, with D unresolved. Trimming took 6 bases from V and 5 from J, leaving 10 bases between them. The germline V gene encodes CDR1 MNHNS and CDR2 SASEGT. The CDR3 extends over 12 amino acids. Written as DNA, the CDR3 is TGTGCCAGCAGAGAACACGAAACTGAAGCTTTCTTT. Encoded protein: CASREHETEAFF.

The chain has TRBV5-1 and TRBJ2-7; 7 bases are a match to TRBD1. The CDR3 totals 13 residues. Per the germline V gene, CDR1 is SGHRS and CDR2 is YFSETQ. J was trimmed by 6 bases and V by 2 bases; bases with no gene match: 5. CDR3 nucleotide sequence: TGCGCCAGCAGCTTCGTACAGGGGACCGAGCAGTACTTC. As protein: CASSFVQGTEQYF.

V usage is TRBV7-2 and J usage is TRBJ1-1, with a possible D match to TRBD1 (5 bases). The CDR3 runs 14 residues. The germline V and J ends were trimmed by 5 bases and 2 bases, with 12 bases remaining between them. Per germline, CDR1 SGHTA and CDR2 FQGNSA. In DNA form, the CDR3 reads TGTGCCAGCAGCCGCGGAGGGGCTAACACTGAAGCTTTCTTT. It translates to CASSRGGANTEAFF.

The chain carries TRBV28 and TRBJ2-5, with D possibly being TRBD2 (5 bases). With 5 bases removed from V and 9 bases from J, the gap between germline ends came to 25 bases. CDR1 is MDHEN, CDR2 SYDVKM, per germline. The CDR3 is 16 residues long. The CDR3, as DNA: TGTGCCAGCAGTAAAAGGTTCGCGGGTGCCCCCGGAGCCCAGTACTTC. It yields the protein CASSKRFAGAPGAQYF.

The chain employs TRBV28 and TRBJ2-1, with 14 bases lining up with TRBD2. Germline V gives CDR1 MDHEN, CDR2 SYDVKM. The CDR3 length is 14 residues. V trimming: 8 bases; J trimming: 3 bases; junction bases outside the gene matches: 0. CDR3 sequence (DNA): TGTGCCAGCGGGACTAGCGGGAGCTACAATGAGCAGTTCTTC. Translation: CASGTSGSYNEQFF.

The CDR3 reads CASSRGTGSSYEQYF. CDR3 sequence (DNA): TGCGCCAGCAGCCGAGGGACAGGAAGCTCCTACGAGCAGTACTTC. This sequence joins TRBV5-1 and TRBJ2-7, with 8 bases fitting TRBD1. Germline V lookup: CDR1 SGHRS, CDR2 YFSETQ. V lost 4 bases and J lost 0; bases outside the gene matches: 6. CDR3 length: 15 amino acids.

The sample holds a few counts of this clone. The V gene is TRBV19, the J gene TRBJ2-7; D gene uncertain. Germline V gene lookup returns CDR1 LNHDA and CDR2 SQIVND (reference sequence). Between the trimmed V and J ends, which lost 4 bases and 2 bases, there was a span of 9 bases. This CDR3 has 13 residues. CDR3 bases: TGTGCCAGTAGTAGCGGCCTCCCCTACGAGCAGTACTTC. It codes for CASSSGLPYEQYF.

V and J are TRBV6-5 and TRBJ2-7; D is perhaps TRBD1 or TRBD2 (5 bases each). This CDR3 is built from 12 residues. The V and J ends lost 6 bases and 3 bases respectively, with 9 bases between them. CDR1 and CDR2 (germline): MNHEY, SVGAGI. CDR3 bases: TGTGCCAGCAGGAGGGACCGCTACGAGCAGTACTTC. Residues: CASRRDRYEQYF.

Worth noting for this clone: Other DNA sequences within the sample encode an identical CDR3. CDR3 bases: TGTGCCAGCAGCTCGGGAGTCTTGACAGGGAACTATGGCTACACCTTC. It translates to CASSSGVLTGNYGYTF. This sequence joins TRBV5-4 and TRBJ1-2; 7 bases agree with TRBD1. Trimming removed 3 bases from V and 2 bases from J; junction bases left unmatched: 10. The CDR3 is 16 residues long. Looked up from germline, CDR1 is SGHNT and CDR2 is YYREEE (reference sequence).

J is TRBJ2-7 and V is TRBV2; possibly TRBD1 for D (6 bases). CDR3 size: 12 residues. Per germline, CDR1 SNHLY and CDR2 FYNNEI. With 8 bases removed from V and 6 bases from J, the gap between germline ends came to 14 bases. This CDR3 is CASGLTGSEQYF. Here the CDR3 DNA reads TGTGCCAGCGGCCTTACAGGGAGCGAGCAGTACTTC.

The chain uses TRBV29-1 and TRBJ2-7, with TRBD2 matching 10 bases. The germline V gene encodes CDR1 SQVTM and CDR2 ANQGSEA. The CDR3 is 15 amino acids. The V segment lost 6 bases and the J segment 2 bases; nucleotides outside the gene matches: 10. As DNA, the CDR3 is TGCAGCGTGTCAGGAGCGGGAGGGAAAACCTACGAGCAGTACTTC. Translating gives CSVSGAGGKTYEQYF.

In DNA form, the CDR3 reads TGTGCCAGCAGTGTGGGACAGGGAGCTGGGGCCAACGTCCTGACTTTC. Protein product: CASSVGQGAGANVLTF. The chain joins TRBV2 to TRBJ2-6; 9 nucleotides match TRBD1. The CDR3 spans 16 residues. The germline V gene encodes CDR1 SNHLY and CDR2 FYNNEI. V dropped 4 bases and J dropped 2; count of bases not matched to a gene: 3.

The chain combines TRBV30 with TRBJ2-7; weak D call: TRBD1 (6 bases). Per the germline V gene, CDR1 is GTSNPN and CDR2 is SVGIG (reference sequence). The CDR3 length is 11 residues. V lost 4 bases to trimming and J lost 6 bases, with 10 bases between them. The CDR3, as DNA: TGTGCCTGGACCTTACAGGGCGAGCAGTACTTC. It specifies CAWTLQGEQYF.

V gene TRBV28 combines with J gene TRBJ2-3; 8 nucleotides line up with TRBD2. Looked up from germline, CDR1 is MDHEN and CDR2 is SYDVKM. The CDR3 runs 14 residues. Trimming removed 7 bases from V and 6 bases from J; junction bases left unmatched: 9. CDR3 bases: TGTGCCAGCATTTTCAGCGGGAGCGTCGATACGCAGTATTTT. It yields the protein CASIFSGSVDTQYF.

The chain uses TRBV7-6 and TRBJ2-7, with D uncertain. This CDR3 is built from 15 residues. Germline V CDR1 and CDR2: SGHVS, FNYEAQ. Trimming removed 3 bases at V and 0 bases at J, with 12 bases between. CDR3 in amino acids: CASSLFATSSYEQYF. Here the CDR3 DNA reads TGTGCCAGCAGCTTGTTCGCCACGAGCTCCTACGAGCAGTACTTC.

The gene calls are TRBV7-9 and TRBJ1-1, with 7 bases that match TRBD1. The CDR3 is 13 amino acids. With 3 bases clipped from V and 8 bases from J, the junction kept 6 bases outside the gene matches. Germline-derived CDR1 and CDR2 are SEHNR and FQNEAQ (reference sequence). CDR3 bases: TGTGCCAGCAGCTTCCCCTACAGGGGCGAAGCTTTCTTT. Its protein is CASSFPYRGEAFF.